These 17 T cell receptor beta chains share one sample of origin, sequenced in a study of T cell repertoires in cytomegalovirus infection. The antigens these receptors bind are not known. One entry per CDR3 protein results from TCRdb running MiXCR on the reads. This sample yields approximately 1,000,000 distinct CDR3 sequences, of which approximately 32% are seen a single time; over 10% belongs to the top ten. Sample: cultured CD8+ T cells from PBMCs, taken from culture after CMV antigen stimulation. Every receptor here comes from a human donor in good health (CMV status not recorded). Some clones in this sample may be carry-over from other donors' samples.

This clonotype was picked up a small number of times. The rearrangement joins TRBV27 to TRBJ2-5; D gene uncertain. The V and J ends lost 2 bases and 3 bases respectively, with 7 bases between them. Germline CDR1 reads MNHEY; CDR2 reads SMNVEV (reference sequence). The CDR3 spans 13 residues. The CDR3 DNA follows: TGTGCCAGCAGTTTAGTGGCCAAAGAGACCCAGTACTTC. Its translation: CASSLVAKETQYF.

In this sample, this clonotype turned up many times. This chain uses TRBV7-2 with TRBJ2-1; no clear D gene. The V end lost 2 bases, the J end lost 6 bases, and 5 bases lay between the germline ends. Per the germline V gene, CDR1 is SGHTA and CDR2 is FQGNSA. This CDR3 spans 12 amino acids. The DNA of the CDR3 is TGTGCCAGCAGCTTAATTGTCAATGAGCAGTTCTTC. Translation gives CASSLIVNEQFF.

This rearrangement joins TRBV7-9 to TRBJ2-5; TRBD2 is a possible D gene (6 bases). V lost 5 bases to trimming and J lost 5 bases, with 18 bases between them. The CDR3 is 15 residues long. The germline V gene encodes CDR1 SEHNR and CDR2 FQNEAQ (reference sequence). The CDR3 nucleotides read TGTGCCAGCAGCCCCGGGACTCGCCTCCTGGAGACCCAGTACTTC. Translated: CASSPGTRLLETQYF.

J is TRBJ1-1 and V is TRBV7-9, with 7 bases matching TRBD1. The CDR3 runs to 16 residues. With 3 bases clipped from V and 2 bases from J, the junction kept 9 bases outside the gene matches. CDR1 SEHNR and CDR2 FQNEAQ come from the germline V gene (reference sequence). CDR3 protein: CASSFGRQGPNTEAFF. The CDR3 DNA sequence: TGTGCCAGCAGCTTTGGCCGACAGGGCCCTAACACTGAAGCTTTCTTT.

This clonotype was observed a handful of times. The CDR3 coding sequence is TGTGCCAGCAGCTTATGGTCTCAGGGGGACACTGAAGCTTTCTTT. Protein: CASSLWSQGDTEAFF. V is TRBV7-2 and J is TRBJ1-1, with TRBD1 identical over 7 bases. V lost 2 bases, J lost 3 bases, and 6 bases stayed unmatched. The CDR3 sequence is 15 residues long. Germline CDR1 is SGHTA and CDR2 is FQGNSA.

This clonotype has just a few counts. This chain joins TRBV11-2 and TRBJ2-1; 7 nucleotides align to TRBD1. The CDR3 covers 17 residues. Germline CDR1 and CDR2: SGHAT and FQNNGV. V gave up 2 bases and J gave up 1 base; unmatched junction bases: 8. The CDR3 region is CASSLRGPEISYNEQFF. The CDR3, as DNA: TGTGCCAGCAGCTTAAGGGGGCCCGAAATTTCCTACAATGAGCAGTTCTTC.

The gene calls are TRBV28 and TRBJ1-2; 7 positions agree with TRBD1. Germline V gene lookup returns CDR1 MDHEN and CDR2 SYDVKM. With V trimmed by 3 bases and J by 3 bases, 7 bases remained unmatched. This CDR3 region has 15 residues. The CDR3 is CASSLDGQADYGYTF. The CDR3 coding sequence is TGTGCCAGCAGTTTGGATGGACAGGCGGACTATGGCTACACCTTC.

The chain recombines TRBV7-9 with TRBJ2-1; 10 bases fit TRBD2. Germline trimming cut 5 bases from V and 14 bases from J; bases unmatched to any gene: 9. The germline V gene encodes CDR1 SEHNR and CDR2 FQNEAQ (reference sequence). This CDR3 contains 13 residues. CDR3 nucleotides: TGTGCCAGCAGCCCTGAACTAGCGGGGATTAAGTTCTTC. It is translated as CASSPELAGIKFF.

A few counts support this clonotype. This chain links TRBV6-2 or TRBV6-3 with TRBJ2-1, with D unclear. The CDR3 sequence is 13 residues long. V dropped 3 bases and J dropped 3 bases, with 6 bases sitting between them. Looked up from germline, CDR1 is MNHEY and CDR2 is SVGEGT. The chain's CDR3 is CASSYPLYNEQFF. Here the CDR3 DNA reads TGTGCCAGCAGTTATCCCCTCTACAATGAGCAGTTCTTC.

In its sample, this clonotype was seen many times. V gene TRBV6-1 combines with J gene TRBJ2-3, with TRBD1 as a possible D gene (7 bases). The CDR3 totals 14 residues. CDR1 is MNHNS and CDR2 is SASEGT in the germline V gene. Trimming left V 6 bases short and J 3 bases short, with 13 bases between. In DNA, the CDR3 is TGTGCCAGCAGAGGAGGGGGCGGGACAGATACGCAGTATTTT. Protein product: CASRGGGGTDTQYF.

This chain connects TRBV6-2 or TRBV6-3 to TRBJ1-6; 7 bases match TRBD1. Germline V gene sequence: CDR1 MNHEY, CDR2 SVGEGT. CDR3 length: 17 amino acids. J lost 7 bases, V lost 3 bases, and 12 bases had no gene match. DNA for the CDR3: TGTGCCAGCAGTTATCTCGAAACAGGGGCAGCGAATTCACCCCTCCACTTT. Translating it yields CASSYLETGAANSPLHF.

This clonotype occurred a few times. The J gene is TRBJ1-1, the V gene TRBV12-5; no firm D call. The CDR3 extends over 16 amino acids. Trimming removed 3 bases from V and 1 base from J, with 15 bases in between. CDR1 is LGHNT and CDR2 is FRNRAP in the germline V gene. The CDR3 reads CASGFEEGWGNTEAFF. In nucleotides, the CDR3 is TGTGCTAGTGGTTTCGAGGAGGGCTGGGGGAACACTGAAGCTTTCTTT.

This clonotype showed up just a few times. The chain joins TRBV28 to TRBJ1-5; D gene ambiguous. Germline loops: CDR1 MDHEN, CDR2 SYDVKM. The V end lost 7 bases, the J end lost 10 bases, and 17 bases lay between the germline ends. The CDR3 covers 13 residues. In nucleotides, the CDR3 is TGTGCCAGCAACTCTAGCCCAGAACACCCCCAGCATTTT. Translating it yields CASNSSPEHPQHF.

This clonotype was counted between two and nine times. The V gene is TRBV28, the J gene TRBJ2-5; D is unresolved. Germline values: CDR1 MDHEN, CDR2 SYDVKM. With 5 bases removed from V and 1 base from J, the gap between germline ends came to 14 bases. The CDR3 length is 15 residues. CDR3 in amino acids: CASSLDRAFQETQYF. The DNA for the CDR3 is TGTGCCAGCAGTCTGGACCGTGCCTTCCAAGAGACCCAGTACTTC.

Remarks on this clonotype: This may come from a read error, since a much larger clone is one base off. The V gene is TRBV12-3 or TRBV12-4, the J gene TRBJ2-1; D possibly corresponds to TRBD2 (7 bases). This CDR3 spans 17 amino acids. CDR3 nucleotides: TGTGCCAACAGTTTCAGGGGAGGGGGGTCCTCCTACAATGAGCAGTTCTTC. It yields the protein CANSFRGGGSSYNEQFF.

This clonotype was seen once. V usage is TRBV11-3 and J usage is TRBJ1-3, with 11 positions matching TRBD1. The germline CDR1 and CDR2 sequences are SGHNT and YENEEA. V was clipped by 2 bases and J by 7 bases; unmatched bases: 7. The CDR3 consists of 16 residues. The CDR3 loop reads CASSLSWDRGWNTIYF. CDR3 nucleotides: TGTGCCAGCAGCTTAAGCTGGGACAGGGGGTGGAACACCATATATTTT.

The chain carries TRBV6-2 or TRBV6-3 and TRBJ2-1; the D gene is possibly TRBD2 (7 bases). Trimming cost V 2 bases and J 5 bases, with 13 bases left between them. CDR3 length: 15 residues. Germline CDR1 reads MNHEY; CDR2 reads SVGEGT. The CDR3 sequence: CASSYGGGQDNEQFF. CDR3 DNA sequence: TGTGCCAGCAGTTACGGGGGGGGGCAGGACAATGAGCAGTTCTTC.